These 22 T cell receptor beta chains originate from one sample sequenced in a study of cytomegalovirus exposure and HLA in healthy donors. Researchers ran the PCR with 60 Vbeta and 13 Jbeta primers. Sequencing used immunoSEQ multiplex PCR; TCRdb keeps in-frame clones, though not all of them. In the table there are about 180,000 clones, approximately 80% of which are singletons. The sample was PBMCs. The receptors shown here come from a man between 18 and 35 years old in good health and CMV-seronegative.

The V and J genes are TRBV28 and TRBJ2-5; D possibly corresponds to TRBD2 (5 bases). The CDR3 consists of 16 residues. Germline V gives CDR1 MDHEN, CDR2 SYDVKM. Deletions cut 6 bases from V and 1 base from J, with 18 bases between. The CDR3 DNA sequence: TGTGCCAGCAGCCTCAGCGGTGGCCCGATCCAAGAGACCCAGTACTTC. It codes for CASSLSGGPIQETQYF.

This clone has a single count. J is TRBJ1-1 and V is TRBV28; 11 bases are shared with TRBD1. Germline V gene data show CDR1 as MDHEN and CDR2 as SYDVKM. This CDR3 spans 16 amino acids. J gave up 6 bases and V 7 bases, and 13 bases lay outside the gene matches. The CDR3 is CASIASRTGGASEAFF. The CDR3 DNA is TGTGCCAGCATCGCTTCTCGGACAGGGGGCGCATCTGAAGCTTTCTTT.

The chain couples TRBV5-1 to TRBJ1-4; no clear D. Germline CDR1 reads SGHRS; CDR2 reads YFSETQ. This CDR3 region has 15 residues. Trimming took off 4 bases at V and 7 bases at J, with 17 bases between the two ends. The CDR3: CASSPPTSEGEKLFF. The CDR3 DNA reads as TGCGCCAGCAGCCCACCGACCTCTGAGGGTGAAAAACTGTTTTTT.

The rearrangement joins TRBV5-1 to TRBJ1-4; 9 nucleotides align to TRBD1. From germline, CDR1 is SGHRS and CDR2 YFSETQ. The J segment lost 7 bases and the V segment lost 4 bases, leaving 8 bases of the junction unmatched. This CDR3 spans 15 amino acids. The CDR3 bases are TGCGCCAGCAGCGGGGGGACAGGGATAAGTGAAAAACTGTTTTTT. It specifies CASSGGTGISEKLFF.

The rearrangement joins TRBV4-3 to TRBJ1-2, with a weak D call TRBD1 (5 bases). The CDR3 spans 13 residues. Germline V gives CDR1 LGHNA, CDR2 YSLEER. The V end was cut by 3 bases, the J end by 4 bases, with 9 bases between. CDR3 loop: CASSHRQSYGYTF. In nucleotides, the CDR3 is TGCGCCAGCAGCCACCGACAGTCCTATGGCTACACCTTC.

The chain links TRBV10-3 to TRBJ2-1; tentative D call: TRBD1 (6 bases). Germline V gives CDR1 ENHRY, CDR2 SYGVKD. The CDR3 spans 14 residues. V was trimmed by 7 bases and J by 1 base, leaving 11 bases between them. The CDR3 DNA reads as TGTGCCATCACTCCGACAGGTTCCTACAATGAGCAGTTCTTC. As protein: CAITPTGSYNEQFF.

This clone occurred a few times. DNA for the CDR3: TGTGCCAGCAGTTACAGAACAGTCCCCACTGAAGCTTTCTTT. Its translation is CASSYRTVPTEAFF. This rearrangement joins TRBV6-5 to TRBJ1-1; D is undetermined. V was cut by 2 bases and J by 4 bases, with 11 bases left in between. CDR3 length: 14 residues. Germline lookup yields CDR1 MNHEY and CDR2 SVGAGI.

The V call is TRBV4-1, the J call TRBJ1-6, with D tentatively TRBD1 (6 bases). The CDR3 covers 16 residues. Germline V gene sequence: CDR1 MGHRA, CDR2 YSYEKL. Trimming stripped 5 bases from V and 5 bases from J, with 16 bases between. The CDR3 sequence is CASSDYRDTHNSPLHF. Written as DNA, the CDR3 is TGCGCCAGCAGCGATTACCGGGACACCCATAATTCACCCCTCCACTTT.

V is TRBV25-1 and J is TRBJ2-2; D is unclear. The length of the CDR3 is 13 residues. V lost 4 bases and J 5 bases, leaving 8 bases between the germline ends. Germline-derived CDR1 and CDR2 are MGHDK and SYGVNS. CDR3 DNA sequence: TGTGCCAGCAGTGCCACAATTACCGGGGAGCTGTTTTTT. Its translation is CASSATITGELFF.

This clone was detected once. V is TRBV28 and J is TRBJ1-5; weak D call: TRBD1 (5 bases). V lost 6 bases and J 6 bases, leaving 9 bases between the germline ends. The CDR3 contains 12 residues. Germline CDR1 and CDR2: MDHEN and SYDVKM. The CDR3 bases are TGTGCCAGCAGGACCGGGGGTCAGCCCCAGCATTTT. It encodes CASRTGGQPQHF.

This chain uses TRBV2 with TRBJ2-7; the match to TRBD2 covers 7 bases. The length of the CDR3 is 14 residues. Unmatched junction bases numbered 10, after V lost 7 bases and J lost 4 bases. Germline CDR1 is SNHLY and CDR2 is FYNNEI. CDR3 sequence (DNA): TGTGCCAGCAAAATAAGCCTAGCGGCATACGAGCAGTACTTC. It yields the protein CASKISLAAYEQYF.

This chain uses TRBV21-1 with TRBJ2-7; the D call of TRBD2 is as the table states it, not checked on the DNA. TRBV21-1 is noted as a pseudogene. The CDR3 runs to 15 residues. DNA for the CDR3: TGTGCCAGCAGCGAAGGGACTAGCGGGAGGAGCGAGCAGTACTTC. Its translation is CASSEGTSGRSEQYF.

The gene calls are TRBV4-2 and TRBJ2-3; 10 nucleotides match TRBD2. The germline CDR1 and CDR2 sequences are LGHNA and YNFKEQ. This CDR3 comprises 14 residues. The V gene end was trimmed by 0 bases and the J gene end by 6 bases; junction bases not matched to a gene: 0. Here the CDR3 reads CASSQETSGDTQYF. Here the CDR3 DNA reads TGTGCCAGCAGCCAAGAGACTAGCGGGGATACGCAGTATTTT.

The CDR3 sequence: CATKGGGTGELFF. DNA for the CDR3: TGTGCCACCAAAGGGGGGGGTACCGGGGAGCTGTTTTTT. The V call is TRBV15, the J call TRBJ2-2; perhaps TRBD2 as D (7 bases). Germline V gene data show CDR1 as LNHNV and CDR2 as YYDKDF (reference sequence). The V end was cut by 7 bases, the J end by 5 bases, with 11 bases between. This CDR3 spans 13 amino acids.

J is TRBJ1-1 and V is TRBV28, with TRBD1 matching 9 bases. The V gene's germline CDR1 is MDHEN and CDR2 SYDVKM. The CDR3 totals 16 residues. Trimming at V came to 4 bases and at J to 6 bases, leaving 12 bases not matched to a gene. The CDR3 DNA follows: TGTGCCAGCAGTTCACAGGGGGCGGCGGCGGTGGCTGAAGCTTTCTTT. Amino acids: CASSSQGAAAVAEAFF.

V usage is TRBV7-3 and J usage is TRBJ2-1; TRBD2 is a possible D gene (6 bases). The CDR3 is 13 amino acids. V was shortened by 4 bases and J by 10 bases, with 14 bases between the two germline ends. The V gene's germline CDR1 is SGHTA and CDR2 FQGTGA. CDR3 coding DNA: TGTGCCAGCAGCTCCGAGACGGGGAGGGAGCAGTTCTTC. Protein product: CASSSETGREQFF.

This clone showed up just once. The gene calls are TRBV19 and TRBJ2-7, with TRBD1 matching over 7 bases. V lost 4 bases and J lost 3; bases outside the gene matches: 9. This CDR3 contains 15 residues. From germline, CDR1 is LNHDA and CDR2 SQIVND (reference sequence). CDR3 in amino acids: CASSRAQAGGYEQYF. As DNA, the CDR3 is TGTGCCAGTAGTAGGGCCCAGGCAGGGGGCTACGAGCAGTACTTC.

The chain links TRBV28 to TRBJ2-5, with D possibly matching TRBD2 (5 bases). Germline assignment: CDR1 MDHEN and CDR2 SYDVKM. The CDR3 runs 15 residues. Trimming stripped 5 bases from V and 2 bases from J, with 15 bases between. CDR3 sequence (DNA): TGTGCCAGCAGTCTCCCTCTGGGCGGGCAAGAGACCCAGTACTTC. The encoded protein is CASSLPLGGQETQYF.

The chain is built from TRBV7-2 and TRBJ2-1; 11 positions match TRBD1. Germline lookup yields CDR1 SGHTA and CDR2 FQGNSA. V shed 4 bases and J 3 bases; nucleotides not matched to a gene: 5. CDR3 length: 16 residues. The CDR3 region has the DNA TGTGCCAGCAGCTCCGGGACAGGGGGTCTCTACAATGAGCAGTTCTTC. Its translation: CASSSGTGGLYNEQFF.

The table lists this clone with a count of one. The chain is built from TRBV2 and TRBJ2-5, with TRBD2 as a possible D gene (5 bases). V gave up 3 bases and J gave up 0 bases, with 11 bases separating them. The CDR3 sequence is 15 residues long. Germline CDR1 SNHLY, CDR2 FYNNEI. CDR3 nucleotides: TGTGCCAGCAGTGATGTCGGGATTAACCAAGAGACCCAGTACTTC. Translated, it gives CASSDVGINQETQYF.

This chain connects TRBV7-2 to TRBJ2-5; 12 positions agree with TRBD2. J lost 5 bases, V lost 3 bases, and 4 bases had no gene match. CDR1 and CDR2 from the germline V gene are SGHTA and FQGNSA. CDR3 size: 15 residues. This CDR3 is CASSFWTSGMETQYF. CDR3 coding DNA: TGTGCCAGCAGCTTTTGGACTAGCGGGATGGAGACCCAGTACTTC. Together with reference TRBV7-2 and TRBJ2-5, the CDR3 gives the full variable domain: GAGVSQSPSNKVTEKGKDVELRCDPISGHTALYWYRQSLGQGLEFLIYFQGNSAPDKSGLPSDRFSAERTGGSVSTLTIQRTQQEDSAVYLCASSFWTSGMETQYFGPGTRLLVL.

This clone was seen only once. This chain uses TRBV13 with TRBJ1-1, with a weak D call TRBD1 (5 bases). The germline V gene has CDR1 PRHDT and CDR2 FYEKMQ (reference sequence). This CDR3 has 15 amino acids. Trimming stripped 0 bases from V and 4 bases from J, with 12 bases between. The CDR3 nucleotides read TGTGCCAGCAGCTTAGGCCCGGGAGGGGTCACTGAAGCTTTCTTT. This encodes CASSLGPGGVTEAFF.